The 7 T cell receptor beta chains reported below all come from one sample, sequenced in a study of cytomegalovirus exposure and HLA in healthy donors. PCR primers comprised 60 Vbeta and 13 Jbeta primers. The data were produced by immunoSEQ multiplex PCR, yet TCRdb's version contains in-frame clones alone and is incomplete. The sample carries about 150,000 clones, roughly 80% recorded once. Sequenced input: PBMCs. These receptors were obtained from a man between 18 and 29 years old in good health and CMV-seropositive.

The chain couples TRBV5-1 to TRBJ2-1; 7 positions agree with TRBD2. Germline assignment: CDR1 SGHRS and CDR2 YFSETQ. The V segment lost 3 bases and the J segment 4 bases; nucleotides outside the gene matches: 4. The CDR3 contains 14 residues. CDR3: CASSYPSGYNEQFF. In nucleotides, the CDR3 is TGCGCCAGCAGCTATCCTAGCGGATACAATGAGCAGTTCTTC.

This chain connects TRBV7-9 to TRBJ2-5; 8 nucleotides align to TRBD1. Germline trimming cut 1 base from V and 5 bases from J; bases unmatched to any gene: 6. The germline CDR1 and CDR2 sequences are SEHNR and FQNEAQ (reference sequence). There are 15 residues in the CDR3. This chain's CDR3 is CASSLVGAGGETQYF. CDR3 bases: TGTGCCAGCAGCTTAGTCGGGGCAGGGGGCGAGACCCAGTACTTC.

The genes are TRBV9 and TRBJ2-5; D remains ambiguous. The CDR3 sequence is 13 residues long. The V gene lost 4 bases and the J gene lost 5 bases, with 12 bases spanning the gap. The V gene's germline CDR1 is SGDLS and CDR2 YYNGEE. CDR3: CASSSARSETQYF. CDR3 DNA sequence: TGTGCCAGCAGCTCCGCGAGAAGCGAGACCCAGTACTTC.

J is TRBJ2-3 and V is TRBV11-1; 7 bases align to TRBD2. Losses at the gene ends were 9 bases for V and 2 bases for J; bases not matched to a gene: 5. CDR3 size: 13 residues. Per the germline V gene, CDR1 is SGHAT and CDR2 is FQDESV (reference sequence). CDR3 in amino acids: CARGAGVTDTQYF. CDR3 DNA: TGTGCCAGGGGTGCGGGGGTCACAGATACGCAGTATTTT.

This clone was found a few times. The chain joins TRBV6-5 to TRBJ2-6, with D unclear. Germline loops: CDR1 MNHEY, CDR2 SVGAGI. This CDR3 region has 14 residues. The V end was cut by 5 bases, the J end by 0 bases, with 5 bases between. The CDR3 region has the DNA TGTGCCAGCAGTCCACTCTCTGGGGCCAACGTCCTGACTTTC. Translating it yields CASSPLSGANVLTF.

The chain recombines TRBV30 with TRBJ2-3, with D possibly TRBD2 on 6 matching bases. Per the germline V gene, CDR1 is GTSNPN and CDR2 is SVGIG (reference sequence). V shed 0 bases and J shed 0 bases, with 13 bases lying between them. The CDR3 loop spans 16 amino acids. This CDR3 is CAWSVALAPSTDTQYF. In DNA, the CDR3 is TGTGCCTGGAGTGTAGCTCTAGCGCCTAGCACAGATACGCAGTATTTT.

This CDR3 is CASSMNRNTEAFF. CDR3 nucleotides: TGTGCCAGTAGTATGAATAGGAACACTGAAGCTTTCTTT. The J gene is TRBJ1-1, the V gene TRBV19; no clear D gene. Per the germline V gene, CDR1 is LNHDA and CDR2 is SQIVND (reference sequence). The CDR3 is 13 residues long. Between the trimmed V and J ends, which lost 3 bases and 1 base, there was a span of 6 bases.